This T cell receptor beta chain was sequenced during a study of vaccination effects on CD4 cells after COVID-19. Study summary: All participants had two doses of either the BNT162b2 or mRNA-1273 vaccine. Sampling of two convalescent patients took place 16 days and one week prior to vaccination.

Remarks on this clone: Its antigen is not identified.

The CDR3 length is 15 residues. The V gene lost 0 bases and the J gene lost 4 bases, with 14 bases spanning the gap. The V gene's germline CDR1 is SGDLS and CDR2 YYNGEE. Findings and limits, study-wide: A shortage of convalescent patients and an absence of early post-infection timepoints characterized the study.

Antigen-specific CD4+ T cells expanded by the ViraFEST assay with viral peptide pools were then sequenced. Isolating CD4+ T cells followed ten to eleven days of culture. According to PCR results, the person was infected with SARS-CoV-2 between March and December 2020. Sequencing used immunoSEQ multiplex PCR; TCRdb keeps in-frame clones, though not all of them. Of tens of thousands of clones in the sample, roughly 74% were seen once. The sequencing here drew on CD4+ T cells from PBMCs cultured with a peptide pool, taken before COVID-19 vaccination. The J gene is TRBJ2-7, the V gene TRBV9; TRBD1 might be the D (5 bases). This receptor was obtained from a human donor who had a prior SARS-CoV-2 infection. The CDR3 region has the DNA TGTGCCAGCAGCGTAGGATCAGGGTTTCTTTACGAGCAGTACTTC. Its protein product is CASSVGSGFLYEQYF.